The clone carrying this TCR beta chain was seen at least ten times. MiXCR, run by TCRdb on the 5' RACE reads, gives a single entry per CDR3 protein. The sample yields tens of thousands of distinct CDR3 sequences, 8.5% to 10% seen once. Germline-derived CDR1 and CDR2 are LGHNA and YNFKEQ. Trimming removed 0 bases at V and 8 bases at J, with 16 bases between. CDR3 length: 15 amino acids. This sample is drawn from a study of early T cells in non-severe SARS-CoV-2 infection. Study details: Chains were unpaired, as sequencing was done on bulk RNA from unsorted whole blood.

Sequencing input: whole blood. This TCR derives from an adult who was a healthcare worker with PCR-confirmed SARS-CoV-2 infection or an uninfected control (not recorded which). The chain combines TRBV4-2 with TRBJ1-2; D is undetermined. This CDR3 reads CASSQDPVASGGYTF. The CDR3 DNA follows: TGTGCCAGCAGCCAAGACCCCGTGGCGTCTGGGGGCTACACCTTC.